Included here is one T cell receptor (beta chain) sequence, with context. From germline, CDR1 is LGHDT and CDR2 YNNKEL (reference sequence). There are 14 residues in the CDR3. V was shortened by 2 bases and J by 4 bases, with 11 bases between the two germline ends. The repertoire was sequenced with immunoSEQ multiplex PCR; TCRdb's copy has only in-frame clones and lacks some. This sample has about 140,000 clones, with about 91% found just once. The entry originates in a study of control samples from healthy donors and cancer patients. The receptor was derived from a man aged 30-40 years in good health. The sample comprised blood. The chain couples TRBV3-1 (or the pseudogene TRBV3-2) to TRBJ1-1; D unclear. CDR3 in DNA: TGTGCCAGCAGCCAAACCTGGGGTAGCACTGAAGCTTTCTTT. The encoded protein is CASSQTWGSTEAFF.